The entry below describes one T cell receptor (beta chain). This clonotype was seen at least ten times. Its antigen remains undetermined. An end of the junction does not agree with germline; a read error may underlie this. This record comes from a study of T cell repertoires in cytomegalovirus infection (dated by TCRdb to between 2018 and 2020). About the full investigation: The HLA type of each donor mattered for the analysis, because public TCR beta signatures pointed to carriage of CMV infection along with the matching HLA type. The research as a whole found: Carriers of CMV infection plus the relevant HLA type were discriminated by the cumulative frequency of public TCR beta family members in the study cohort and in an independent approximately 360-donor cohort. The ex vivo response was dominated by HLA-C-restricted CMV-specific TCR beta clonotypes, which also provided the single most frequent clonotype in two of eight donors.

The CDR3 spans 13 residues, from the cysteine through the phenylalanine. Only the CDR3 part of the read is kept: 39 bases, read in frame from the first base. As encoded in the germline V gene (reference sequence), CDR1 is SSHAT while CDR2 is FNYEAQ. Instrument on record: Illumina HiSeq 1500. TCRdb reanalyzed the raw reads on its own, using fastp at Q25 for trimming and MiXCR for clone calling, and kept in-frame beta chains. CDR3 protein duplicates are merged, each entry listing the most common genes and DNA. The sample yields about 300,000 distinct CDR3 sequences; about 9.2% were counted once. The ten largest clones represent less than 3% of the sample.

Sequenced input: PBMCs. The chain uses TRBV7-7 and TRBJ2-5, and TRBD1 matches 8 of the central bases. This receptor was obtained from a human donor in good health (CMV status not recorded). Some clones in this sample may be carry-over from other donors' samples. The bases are TGTGCTAGCAGCAAGGACAGGGTGGAGACCCAGTACTTC. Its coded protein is CASSKDRVETQYF.